Presented here are 7 T cell receptor beta chains from one specimen sequenced in a study of monozygotic twins with inflammatory bowel disease. From its re-call of the 5' RACE reads, TCRdb lists each CDR3 protein once, without DNA. The repertoire shows about 210,000 distinct CDR3 sequences; the top ten hold 1.6%. Source material: blood. Receptors were obtained from a human donor with ulcerative colitis or Crohn's disease, or a healthy co-twin of an affected twin (not recorded which).

The chain carries TRBV11-2 and TRBJ2-7; without DNA, the TCRdb call of TRBD1 cannot be checked. This CDR3 spans 15 amino acids. Germline assignment: CDR1 SGHAT and CDR2 FQNNGV. CDR3 amino acids: CASSFPRDKAYEQYF.

The chain has TRBV15 and TRBJ1-4; TCRdb reports TRBD1, a call that lacks DNA to check it against. The CDR3 has 13 amino acids. Germline lookup yields CDR1 LNHNV and CDR2 YYDKDF (reference sequence). The CDR3 loop is CATSSRDGEKLFF.

CDR3 sequence: CSARDRVSEAFF. The chain is built from TRBV20-1 and TRBJ1-1; absent DNA, TCRdb's TRBD1 call cannot be checked. Germline V gives CDR1 DFQATT, CDR2 SNEGSKA (reference sequence). CDR3 length: 12 amino acids.

The chain employs TRBV7-2 and TRBJ1-2; the D call from TCRdb, TRBD1, cannot be confirmed without DNA. The CDR3 has 16 residues. Germline V gives CDR1 SGHTA, CDR2 FQGNSA. CDR3 protein: CASSLEVIGASYGYTF.

J is TRBJ1-1 and V is TRBV15; TCRdb names TRBD1, which stays unverified in the absence of DNA. The CDR3 has 14 residues. Looked up from germline, CDR1 is LNHNV and CDR2 is YYDKDF (reference sequence). The CDR3 spells CATSRGGDPLQAFF.

The chain has TRBV12-3 or TRBV12-4 and TRBJ1-1; the TRBD1 assignment by TCRdb is unverifiable without DNA. The CDR3 is 15 amino acids. This CDR3 is CASSQGRVMNTEAFF.

This chain joins TRBV12-3 or TRBV12-4 and TRBJ1-3. The CDR3 extends over 16 amino acids. The CDR3 here is CASSFTLLLSGNTIYF.